This T cell receptor (beta chain) was identified during a study of cytomegalovirus exposure and HLA in healthy donors. Assay: immunoSEQ multiplex PCR; the TCRdb copy retains only in-frame clones and omits some. The profile shows about 240,000 clones, 80% to 90% of them singletons. This clone was detected once. This receptor was obtained from a man between 18 and 29 years old in good health and CMV-seronegative. Specimen: PBMCs.

The CDR3 sequence: CSVEDPGNTEAFF. CDR3 bases: TGCAGCGTTGAAGACCCCGGGAACACTGAAGCTTTCTTT. The genes are TRBV29-1 and TRBJ1-1; D is unclear. The CDR3 covers 13 residues. CDR1 and CDR2 (germline): SQVTM, ANQGSEA. Between the trimmed V and J ends, which lost 0 bases and 1 base, there was a span of 6 bases.